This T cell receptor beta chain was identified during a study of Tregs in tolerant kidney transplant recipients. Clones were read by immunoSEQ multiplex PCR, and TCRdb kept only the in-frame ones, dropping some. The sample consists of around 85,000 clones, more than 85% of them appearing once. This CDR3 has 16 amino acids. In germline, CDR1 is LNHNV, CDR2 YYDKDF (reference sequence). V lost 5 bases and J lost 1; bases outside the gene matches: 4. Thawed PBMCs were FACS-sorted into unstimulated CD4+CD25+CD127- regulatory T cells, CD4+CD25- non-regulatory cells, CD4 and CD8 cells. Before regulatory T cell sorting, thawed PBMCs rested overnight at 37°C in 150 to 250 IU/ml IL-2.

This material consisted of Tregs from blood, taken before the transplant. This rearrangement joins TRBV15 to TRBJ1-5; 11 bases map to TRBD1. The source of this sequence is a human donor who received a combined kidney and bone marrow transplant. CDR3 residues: CATSGDRGLSNQPQHF. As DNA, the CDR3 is TGTGCCACCAGCGGGGACAGGGGGTTGAGCAATCAGCCCCAGCATTTT.